The 17 T cell receptor beta chains in this list originate from one sample, sequenced in a study of control samples from healthy donors and cancer patients. Method: immunoSEQ multiplex PCR; TCRdb's copy keeps in-frame clones and lacks some. The table includes about 200,000 clones, roughly nine tenths detected once. The sequenced material came from blood. These receptor sequences come from a man younger than 45 in good health.

The rearrangement links TRBV7-9 to TRBJ2-3; D gene unclear. The V gene lost 3 bases and the J gene lost 6 bases, with 10 bases spanning the gap. Germline V gene data show CDR1 as SEHNR and CDR2 as FQNEAQ (reference sequence). CDR3 length: 13 amino acids. CDR3 nucleotide sequence: TGTGCCAGCAGCTTCTTGGGTGGTGATACGCAGTATTTT. This encodes CASSFLGGDTQYF.

The rearrangement uses TRBV10-3 and TRBJ2-7; maybe TRBD1 (5 bases). The CDR3 covers 14 residues. Deletions cut 5 bases from V and 3 bases from J, with 14 bases between. From germline, CDR1 is ENHRY and CDR2 SYGVKD. The CDR3 here is CAISSGILSYEQYF. In nucleotides, the CDR3 is TGTGCCATCAGTTCAGGGATTCTGAGCTACGAGCAGTACTTC.

CDR3: CASQGGGPGIYEQYF. Written as DNA, the CDR3 is TGCGCCAGCCAGGGTGGAGGGCCAGGAATCTACGAGCAGTACTTC. V usage is TRBV5-1 and J usage is TRBJ2-7, with D possibly TRBD2 on 6 matching bases. CDR1 and CDR2 (germline): SGHRS, YFSETQ. V was pared by 7 bases and J by 3 bases, with 20 bases between. The CDR3 spans 15 residues.

The chain carries TRBV6-6 and TRBJ2-7, with D maybe TRBD2 (5 bases). Germline V gene lookup returns CDR1 MNHNY and CDR2 SVGAGI (reference sequence). The V gene lost 4 bases and the J gene lost 7 bases, with 11 bases spanning the gap. The CDR3 loop spans 12 amino acids. The CDR3: CASSFSPGEQYF. In nucleotides, the CDR3 is TGTGCCAGCAGTTTTAGTCCGGGGGAGCAGTACTTC.

The rearrangement links TRBV6-5 to TRBJ1-1, with 7 bases that match TRBD1. The CDR3 runs to 15 residues. Trimming at V came to 8 bases and at J to 1 base, leaving 10 bases not matched to a gene. Germline V gene data show CDR1 as MNHEY and CDR2 as SVGAGI. CDR3 in amino acids: CASGYRGRKNTEAFF. Here the CDR3 DNA reads TGTGCCAGCGGATACAGGGGACGCAAGAACACTGAAGCTTTCTTT.

The genes are TRBV24-1 and TRBJ2-5, with D possibly being TRBD1 or TRBD2 (5 bases each). The germline V gene has CDR1 KGHDR and CDR2 SFDVKD. The CDR3 consists of 15 residues. V was clipped by 4 bases and J by 5 bases, with 16 bases between them. CDR3 coding DNA: TGTGCCACCAGTGACTACGGACGGGGACCGGAGACCCAGTACTTC. Its translation: CATSDYGRGPETQYF.

The gene calls are TRBV6-2 or TRBV6-3 and TRBJ2-1; possibly TRBD2 for D (6 bases). Looked up from germline, CDR1 is MNHEY and CDR2 is SVGEGT. The V end lost 6 bases, the J end lost 5 bases, and 17 bases lay between the germline ends. There are 15 residues in the CDR3. The CDR3 loop reads CASSTWVGGDNEQFF. CDR3 in DNA: TGTGCCAGCAGCACATGGGTGGGGGGAGACAATGAGCAGTTCTTC.

This rearrangement joins TRBV14 to TRBJ1-6; 7 bases are a match to TRBD1. After removal of 9 bases from V and 5 bases from J, the junction contained 4 bases not matched to a gene. CDR3 length: 13 amino acids. CDR1 SGHDN and CDR2 FVKESK come from the germline V gene. Here the CDR3 DNA reads TGTGCCAGTGGGACAGCCAATAATTCACCCCTCCACTTT. Amino acids: CASGTANNSPLHF.

J is TRBJ1-1 and V is TRBV5-1; D gene ambiguous. This CDR3 is 14 amino acids long. The germline V gene encodes CDR1 SGHRS and CDR2 YFSETQ. Trimming removed 0 bases at V and 1 base at J, with 7 bases between. The CDR3, as DNA: TGCGCCAGCAGCTTGGCCGCGCAGAACACTGAAGCTTTCTTT. Protein product: CASSLAAQNTEAFF.

This rearrangement joins TRBV19 to TRBJ2-7; TRBD1 agrees at 10 bases. The CDR3 extends over 15 amino acids. With V trimmed by 7 bases and J by 1 base, 7 bases remained unmatched. CDR1 is LNHDA, CDR2 SQIVND, per germline (reference sequence). The CDR3 bases are TGTGCCAGTAAATACCGGGACAGGGGATCCTACGAGCAGTACTTC. This sequence encodes CASKYRDRGSYEQYF.

Many counts were recorded for this clone. This chain connects TRBV29-1 to TRBJ2-2, with D possibly being TRBD1 (6 bases). Trimming pared 6 bases from V and 6 bases from J, leaving 14 bases between. There are 13 residues in the CDR3. The germline CDR1 and CDR2 sequences are SQVTM and ANQGSEA. The CDR3 coding sequence is TGCAGCGTCCCAAAACAGGGTTCCGGGGAGCTGTTTTTT. Translation: CSVPKQGSGELFF.

The chain carries TRBV7-9 and TRBJ1-4; D not resolved. The CDR3 is made up of 14 amino acids. V was trimmed by 5 bases and J by 0 bases, leaving 7 bases between them. The germline CDR1 and CDR2 sequences are SEHNR and FQNEAQ (reference sequence). CDR3 bases: TGTGCCAGCAGCCCGACTGCAACTAATGAAAAACTGTTTTTT. This translates into CASSPTATNEKLFF.

This clone has more than one count but fewer than ten. The chain employs TRBV2 and TRBJ1-2; no clear D. Trimming pared 3 bases from V and 8 bases from J, leaving 13 bases between. The germline CDR1 and CDR2 sequences are SNHLY and FYNNEI. This CDR3 contains 13 residues. The CDR3 DNA is TGTGCCAGCAGTGATGGGTCCTACGGAGGCTACACCTTC. It encodes CASSDGSYGGYTF.

The chain has TRBV29-1 and TRBJ2-7; D is undetermined. V dropped 3 bases and J dropped 4 bases, with 13 bases sitting between them. The CDR3 loop spans 13 amino acids. Germline V CDR1 and CDR2: SQVTM, ANQGSEA. CDR3 sequence reads: CSVESRYGYEQYF. Written as DNA, the CDR3 is TGCAGCGTTGAGTCGCGGTACGGATACGAGCAGTACTTC.

This clone appeared a single time. The CDR3 is CASSGKLAGDTDTQYF. The CDR3 DNA follows: TGTGCCAGCAGCGGGAAACTAGCGGGGGACACAGATACGCAGTATTTT. This chain joins TRBV9 and TRBJ2-3, with 11 bases that match TRBD2. Germline assignment: CDR1 SGDLS and CDR2 YYNGEE. J lost 2 bases, V lost 3 bases, and 5 bases had no gene match. CDR3 size: 16 residues.

The rearrangement links TRBV19 to TRBJ1-2; unclear D gene. Germline assignment: CDR1 LNHDA and CDR2 SQIVND (reference sequence). The CDR3 extends over 13 amino acids. The V and J ends lost 8 bases and 5 bases respectively, with 15 bases between them. DNA of the CDR3: TGTGCCAGTGGTCACGTCGGGGATTATGGCTACACCTTC. It specifies CASGHVGDYGYTF.

The gene calls are TRBV6-2 or TRBV6-3 and TRBJ2-3; TRBD2 agrees at 13 bases. Germline loops: CDR1 MNHEY, CDR2 SVGEGT. The CDR3 sequence is 18 residues long. J gave up 0 bases and V 6 bases, and 9 bases lay outside the gene matches. CDR3 nucleotides: TGTGCCAGCAGCCTCACTAGCGGGGGGGCCCTGAGCACAGATACGCAGTATTTT. Its protein product is CASSLTSGGALSTDTQYF.